This TCR beta chain was documented in a study of tumor and adjacent non-tumor tissue in lung cancer. Findings of the study overall: In normal lung, the top 100 clones were significantly more dominant than in tumor.

No cell sorting was done before RNA was extracted from the tissue. More than 3 cm separated this lung sample from the edge of the tumor. Notes on this clonotype: Its antigen is unidentified.

TCRbeta libraries were built with three rounds of nested PCR, modified from ARM-PCR. TCRdb ran MiXCR on the multiplex PCR reads and lists one entry per CDR3 protein. The sample shows more than 75,000 distinct CDR3 sequences, 80% of them seen only once. In germline, CDR1 is SGHDT, CDR2 YYEEEE. The V gene lost 4 bases and the J gene lost 11 bases, with 14 bases spanning the gap. This CDR3 has 12 residues. The source is a man aged 55 to 70 with small cell lung cancer. The V gene is TRBV5-6, the J gene TRBJ2-3; the D gene could be TRBD1 or TRBD2 (6 bases each). Source material: distant non-tumor lung tissue. CDR3 region: CASSLGGDMQYF. CDR3 in DNA: TGTGCCAGCAGCCTGGGGGGCGACATGCAGTATTTT.